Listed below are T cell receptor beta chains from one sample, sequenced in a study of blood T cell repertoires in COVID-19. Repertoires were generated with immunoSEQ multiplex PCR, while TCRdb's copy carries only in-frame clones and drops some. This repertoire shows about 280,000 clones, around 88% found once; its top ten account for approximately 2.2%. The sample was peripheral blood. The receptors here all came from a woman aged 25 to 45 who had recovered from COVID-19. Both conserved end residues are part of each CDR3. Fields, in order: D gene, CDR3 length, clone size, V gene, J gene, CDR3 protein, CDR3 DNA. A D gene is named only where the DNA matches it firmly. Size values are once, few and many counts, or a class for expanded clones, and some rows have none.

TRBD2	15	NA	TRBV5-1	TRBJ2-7	CASSYTGTSVYEQYF	TGCGCCAGCAGCTACACCGGGACTAGCGTCTACGAGCAGTACTTC
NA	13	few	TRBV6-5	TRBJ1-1	CASIPWGVTEAFF	TGTGCCAGCATCCCTTGGGGGGTTACTGAAGCTTTCTTT
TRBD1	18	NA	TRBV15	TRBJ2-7	CATSRDSWGTGHAYEQYF	TGTGCCACCAGCAGAGATTCGTGGGGGACAGGGCATGCCTACGAGCAGTACTTC
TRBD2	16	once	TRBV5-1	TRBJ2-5	CASSLASGRRGETQYF	TGCGCCAGCAGCTTGGCCAGCGGGAGGAGGGGAGAGACCCAGTACTTC
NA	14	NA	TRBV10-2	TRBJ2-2	CASSLARTTGELFF	TGCGCCAGCAGTTTAGCTAGAACCACCGGGGAGCTGTTTTTT
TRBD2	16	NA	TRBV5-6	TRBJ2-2	CASSLFAGVNTGELFF	TGTGCCAGCAGCTTGTTCGCGGGGGTTAACACCGGGGAGCTGTTTTTT
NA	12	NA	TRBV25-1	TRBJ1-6	CASRAPSSPLHF	TGTGCCAGCCGAGCGCCAAGTTCACCCCTCCACTTT
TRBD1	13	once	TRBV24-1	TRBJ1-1	CALWTGTATEAFF	TGTGCCCTCTGGACAGGGACGGCCACTGAAGCTTTCTTT
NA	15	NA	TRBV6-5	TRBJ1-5	CASKIRSNSNQPQHF	TGTGCCAGCAAAATACGATCTAATAGCAATCAGCCCCAGCATTTT
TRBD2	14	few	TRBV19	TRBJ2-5	CASSIASGVETQYF	TGTGCCAGTAGTATAGCTAGCGGGGTAGAGACCCAGTACTTC
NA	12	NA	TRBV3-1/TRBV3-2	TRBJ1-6	CASSQLNSPLHF	TGTGCCAGCAGCCAACTAAATTCACCCCTCCACTTT
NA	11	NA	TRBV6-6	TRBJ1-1	CASSNGAEAFF	TGTGCCAGCAGTAATGGAGCTGAAGCTTTCTTT
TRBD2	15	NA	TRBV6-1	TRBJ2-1	CASSEGGNSYNEQFF	TGTGCCAGCAGTGAGGGGGGGAACTCCTACAATGAGCAGTTCTTC
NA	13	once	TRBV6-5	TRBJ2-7	CASSDMAVYEQYF	TGTGCCAGCTCGGACATGGCTGTTTACGAGCAGTACTTC
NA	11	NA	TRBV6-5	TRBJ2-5	CASSGVETQYF	TGTGCCAGCAGCGGGGTGGAGACCCAGTACTTC
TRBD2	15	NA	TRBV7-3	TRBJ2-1	CASSPTSGSYNEQFF	TGTGCCAGCAGCCCCACTAGCGGGTCCTACAATGAGCAGTTCTTC
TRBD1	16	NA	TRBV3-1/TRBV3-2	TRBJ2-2	CASSQGRTGNTGELFF	TGTGCCAGCAGCCAGGGTAGGACAGGAAACACCGGGGAGCTGTTTTTT
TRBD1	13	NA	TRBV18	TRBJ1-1	CASSRQGRTEAFF	TGTGCCAGCTCACGACAGGGGAGGACTGAAGCTTTCTTT
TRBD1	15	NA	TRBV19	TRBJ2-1	CASSGQESSYNEQFF	TGTGCCAGTAGTGGACAGGAAAGCTCCTACAATGAGCAGTTCTTC